The 10 T cell receptor beta chains given below trace back to one sample, sequenced in a study of response to subunit inactivated influenza vaccine. A single record per CDR3 protein comes from TCRdb applying MiXCR to the RT-PCR reads. The sample has more than 550,000 distinct CDR3 sequences; approximately 10% are singletons. The sequenced sample was PBMCs from blood, obtained on the day of vaccination. These TCRs come from a man aged 45-65 years who received an inactivated influenza vaccine.

The chain combines TRBV5-6 with TRBJ2-7, with D possibly TRBD1 on 5 matching bases. V lost 3 bases and J 3 bases, leaving 16 bases between the germline ends. Germline-derived CDR1 and CDR2 are SGHDT and YYEEEE. The CDR3 loop spans 15 amino acids. CDR3 in amino acids: CASSSRRRARYEQYF. The CDR3 nucleotides are TGTGCCAGCAGCTCACGTCGCAGGGCTCGCTACGAGCAGTACTTC. Full variable domain (remainder filled in from reference TRBV5-6 and TRBJ2-7): DAGVTQSPTHLIKTRGQQVTLRCSPKSGHDTVSWYQQALGQGPQFIFQYYEEEERQRGNFPDRFSGHQFPNYSSELNVNALLLGDSALYLCASSSRRRARYEQYFGPGTRLTVT.

The CDR3 is CSATVVQETQYF. CDR3 nucleotide sequence: TGCAGTGCCACCGTCGTGCAAGAGACCCAGTACTTC. The V call is TRBV20-1, the J call TRBJ2-5; D unclear. Deletions cut 6 bases from V and 2 bases from J, with 10 bases between. The germline gives CDR1 DFQATT, CDR2 SNEGSKA (reference sequence). CDR3 length: 12 residues.

There are a few counts of this clonotype. This chain uses TRBV5-1 with TRBJ1-4, with TRBD1 identical over 7 bases. The CDR3 loop spans 14 amino acids. Germline values: CDR1 SGHRS, CDR2 YFSETQ. Trimming cost V 0 bases and J 7 bases; bases outside gene matches: 3. The CDR3 spells CASSLAGTAEKLFF. CDR3 coding DNA: TGCGCCAGCAGCTTGGCTGGGACAGCTGAAAAACTGTTTTTT.

V usage is TRBV6-1 and J usage is TRBJ2-7; 13 bases line up with TRBD2. The V gene end was trimmed by 4 bases and the J gene end by 3 bases; junction bases not matched to a gene: 15. This CDR3 is built from 19 residues. Germline values: CDR1 MNHNS, CDR2 SASEGT. The CDR3 coding sequence is TGTGCCAGCAGTGGGGACAGTCGGACTAGCGGGAGCTACCACTACGAGCAGTACTTC. Translating it yields CASSGDSRTSGSYHYEQYF.

This chain links TRBV12-3 or TRBV12-4 with TRBJ1-3, with TRBD1 matching 7 bases. V dropped 3 bases and J dropped 2; count of bases not matched to a gene: 4. The CDR3 has 15 amino acids. The chain's CDR3 is CASSFQGGPGNTIYF. The CDR3 DNA sequence: TGTGCCAGCAGTTTTCAGGGGGGACCTGGAAACACCATATATTTT.

The J gene is TRBJ2-3, the V gene TRBV5-1, with TRBD2 as a possible D gene (5 bases). Germline V lookup: CDR1 SGHRS, CDR2 YFSETQ. The CDR3 has 15 residues. The V gene lost 6 bases and the J gene lost 0 bases, with 14 bases spanning the gap. CDR3 sequence reads: CASKLGSSSTDTQYF. CDR3 nucleotide sequence: TGCGCCAGCAAGCTTGGCTCTAGCAGCACAGATACGCAGTATTTT.

The CDR3 reads CASSQSIHSTYNEQFF. As DNA, the CDR3 is TGTGCCAGCAGCCAGTCCATCCACTCAACTTACAATGAGCAGTTCTTC. The chain has TRBV14 and TRBJ2-1; the D is unclear. This CDR3 region has 16 residues. CDR1 is SGHDN and CDR2 is FVKESK in the germline V gene. The V end lost 3 bases, the J end lost 4 bases, and 16 bases lay between the germline ends.

This clonotype has a handful of counts. V is TRBV11-2 and J is TRBJ2-7; D perhaps matches TRBD2 (5 bases). V lost 0 bases and J 7 bases, leaving 13 bases between the germline ends. The CDR3 contains 14 residues. Germline V gene data show CDR1 as SGHAT and CDR2 as FQNNGV. The CDR3 protein is CASSLETTPGEQYF. In nucleotides, the CDR3 is TGTGCCAGCAGCTTAGAAACGACCCCGGGGGAGCAGTACTTC. The full variable domain, completed using reference TRBV11-2 and TRBJ2-7, is EAGVAQSPRYKIIEKRQSVAFWCNPISGHATLYWYQQILGQGPKLLIQFQNNGVVDDSQLPKDRFSAERLKGVDSTLKIQPAKLEDSAVYLCASSLETTPGEQYFGPGTRLTVT.

This chain links TRBV10-2 with TRBJ2-7; either TRBD1 or TRBD2 may fit D (7 bases each). V was trimmed by 7 bases and J by 1 base, leaving 11 bases between them. Germline CDR1 WSHSY, CDR2 SAAADI. The length of the CDR3 is 13 residues. CDR3 sequence reads: CASTGGGSYEQYF. DNA of the CDR3: TGCGCCAGCACAGGGGGGGGTTCCTACGAGCAGTACTTC.

V and J are TRBV5-1 and TRBJ2-2; 9 bases line up with TRBD2. The CDR3 is 15 amino acids. Germline values: CDR1 SGHRS, CDR2 YFSETQ. After removal of 2 bases from V and 4 bases from J, the junction contained 3 bases not matched to a gene. The CDR3 sequence: CASSFSGGSTGELFF. For the CDR3, the DNA is TGCGCCAGCAGCTTCAGCGGGGGGAGCACCGGGGAGCTGTTTTTT.